Presented here are 31 T cell receptor beta chains from one specimen sequenced in a study of cytomegalovirus exposure and HLA in healthy donors. PCR used 60 Vbeta primers and 13 Jbeta primers. The assay was immunoSEQ multiplex PCR, and TCRdb's table has in-frame clones only and misses some. The data hold some 130,000 clones, with approximately 80% observed a single time. Input material: PBMCs. Receptors were obtained from a man between 25 and 39 years old in good health and CMV-seronegative.

This clone turned up a few times. The chain is built from TRBV7-6 and TRBJ2-1; 9 bases line up with TRBD1. V trimming: 3 bases; J trimming: 10 bases; junction bases outside the gene matches: 7. Germline assignment: CDR1 SGHVS and CDR2 FNYEAQ. This CDR3 is 14 amino acids long. CDR3 coding DNA: TGTGCCAGCAGCTTCGGAGGGACAGGGAAGGAGCAGTTCTTC. This translates into CASSFGGTGKEQFF.

The CDR3 sequence is CASSGGSGSNEQFF. The CDR3 DNA reads TGTGCCAGCAGTGGGGGTAGCGGGAGTAATGAGCAGTTCTTC. The rearrangement joins TRBV5-6 to TRBJ2-1; 9 bases are a match to TRBD2. CDR1 and CDR2 (germline): SGHDT, YYEEEE. The junction had 7 bases not matched to a gene; V was cut back by 5 bases and J by 7 bases. This CDR3 is 14 amino acids long. The full variable domain, its missing parts supplied by reference TRBV5-6 and TRBJ2-1, is DAGVTQSPTHLIKTRGQQVTLRCSPKSGHDTVSWYQQALGQGPQFIFQYYEEEERQRGNFPDRFSGHQFPNYSSELNVNALLLGDSALYLCASSGGSGSNEQFFGPGTRLTVL.

The chain joins TRBV9 to TRBJ2-1; a possible D gene is TRBD2 (5 bases). V lost 4 bases and J 5 bases, leaving 10 bases between the germline ends. This CDR3 spans 13 amino acids. In germline, CDR1 is SGDLS, CDR2 YYNGEE. Written as DNA, the CDR3 is TGTGCCAGCAGCTCTTGGGGAGACAATGAGCAGTTCTTC. This translates into CASSSWGDNEQFF.

The chain couples TRBV9 to TRBJ2-6; 10 nucleotides match TRBD1. Germline-derived CDR1 and CDR2 are SGDLS and YYNGEE. Germline trimming cut 4 bases from V and 3 bases from J; bases unmatched to any gene: 16. The CDR3 extends over 20 amino acids. This CDR3 is CASSYRSSGTGEFGANVLTF. The CDR3 DNA reads as TGTGCCAGCAGCTATCGCTCGTCTGGGACAGGGGAGTTTGGGGCCAACGTCCTGACTTTC.

This chain uses TRBV28 with TRBJ2-1; 9 bases agree with TRBD1. CDR1 and CDR2 (germline): MDHEN, SYDVKM. The J segment lost 0 bases and the V segment lost 6 bases, leaving 15 bases of the junction unmatched. The CDR3 runs to 19 residues. CDR3 sequence reads: CASSFPLTGGGVSYNEQFF. CDR3 nucleotides: TGTGCCAGCAGCTTCCCACTGACAGGGGGGGGAGTCTCCTACAATGAGCAGTTCTTC.

V usage is TRBV7-2 and J usage is TRBJ2-7; the match to TRBD1 covers 12 bases. From germline, CDR1 is SGHTA and CDR2 FQGNSA. Trimming took 1 base from V and 8 from J; bases not matched to a gene: 3. The CDR3 loop spans 14 amino acids. The CDR3 loop is CASSLVGDRGQQYF. The CDR3 DNA reads as TGTGCCAGCAGCTTAGTCGGGGACAGGGGGCAGCAGTACTTC. The complete variable domain, with remaining parts taken from reference TRBV7-2 and TRBJ2-7, reads GAGVSQSPSNKVTEKGKDVELRCDPISGHTALYWYRQSLGQGLEFLIYFQGNSAPDKSGLPSDRFSAERTGGSVSTLTIQRTQQEDSAVYLCASSLVGDRGQQYFGPGTRLTVT.

The chain joins TRBV29-1 to TRBJ1-1, with TRBD1 matching 7 bases. In germline, CDR1 is SQVTM, CDR2 ANQGSEA. V shed 8 bases and J 4 bases; nucleotides not matched to a gene: 4. The CDR3 loop spans 11 amino acids. In nucleotides, the CDR3 is TGCAGCTTCGACAGGGTCACTGAAGCTTTCTTT. Translating it yields CSFDRVTEAFF.

This chain uses TRBV28 with TRBJ2-1, with TRBD2 matching over 7 bases. The CDR3 length is 14 residues. CDR1 is MDHEN and CDR2 is SYDVKM in the germline V gene. V gave up 3 bases and J gave up 8 bases; unmatched junction bases: 7. CDR3 in amino acids: CASSFGGSMDEQFF. The CDR3 nucleotides are TGTGCCAGCAGTTTCGGCGGGAGTATGGATGAGCAGTTCTTC. Full variable domain (remainder filled in from reference TRBV28 and TRBJ2-1): DVKVTQSSRYLVKRTGEKVFLECVQDMDHENMFWYRQDPGLGLRLIYFSYDVKMKEKGDIPEGYSVSREKKERFSLILESASTNQTSMYLCASSFGGSMDEQFFGPGTRLTVL.

This clone has a single count. The chain joins TRBV9 to TRBJ2-3; the D gene is possibly TRBD1 (5 bases). The V gene's germline CDR1 is SGDLS and CDR2 YYNGEE. The V gene lost 4 bases and the J gene lost 2 bases, with 11 bases spanning the gap. The CDR3 extends over 14 amino acids. The CDR3 DNA is TGTGCCAGCAGCCTCGGACAAGTCACAGATACGCAGTATTTT. Translation: CASSLGQVTDTQYF.

The chain couples TRBV6-1 to TRBJ1-5; perhaps TRBD1 as D (5 bases). Trimming pared 5 bases from V and 6 bases from J, leaving 14 bases between. Germline assignment: CDR1 MNHNS and CDR2 SASEGT. This CDR3 is 14 amino acids long. The CDR3 loop reads CASSLGAGSQPQHF. The CDR3 bases are TGTGCCAGCAGTCTTGGGGCCGGGAGTCAGCCCCAGCATTTT.

The chain couples TRBV6-5 to TRBJ2-3; 8 bases are a match to TRBD2. Trimming at V came to 2 bases and at J to 4 bases, leaving 5 bases not matched to a gene. The length of the CDR3 is 15 residues. CDR1 MNHEY and CDR2 SVGAGI come from the germline V gene. The CDR3 loop reads CASSYEAGDPDTQYF. In DNA, the CDR3 is TGTGCCAGCAGTTACGAAGCGGGAGACCCAGATACGCAGTATTTT.

This clone was picked up a small number of times. This chain links TRBV27 with TRBJ1-5, with D uncertain. Germline-derived CDR1 and CDR2 are MNHEY and SMNVEV (reference sequence). Between the trimmed V and J ends, which lost 4 bases and 7 bases, there was a span of 14 bases. This CDR3 is 14 amino acids long. The CDR3 sequence: CASSYRGTDQPQHF. The CDR3 nucleotides are TGTGCCAGCAGTTATCGGGGAACTGACCAGCCCCAGCATTTT.

V and J are TRBV2 and TRBJ2-5; 9 nucleotides agree with TRBD2. Germline CDR1 is SNHLY and CDR2 is FYNNEI. With 2 bases clipped from V and 1 base from J, the junction kept 5 bases outside the gene matches. The length of the CDR3 is 16 residues. The CDR3 here is CASSEWSSGIQETQYF. In DNA, the CDR3 is TGTGCCAGCAGTGAATGGTCTAGCGGGATCCAAGAGACCCAGTACTTC.

This sequence joins TRBV6-7 and TRBJ2-2, with D perhaps TRBD2 (5 bases). TRBV6-7 qualifies as an ORF whose function is uncertain. The CDR3 is made up of 18 amino acids. The V and J ends lost 2 bases and 5 bases respectively, with 21 bases between them. The CDR3 DNA sequence: TGTGCCAGCAGTTACCCTCAAAGAGGACTGTCGAGGACCGGGGAGCTGTTTTTT. This codes for CASSYPQRGLSRTGELFF.

The chain couples TRBV5-1 to TRBJ2-3, with 15 bases identical to TRBD2. Germline V gives CDR1 SGHRS, CDR2 YFSETQ. This CDR3 is built from 16 residues. Trimming cost V 4 bases and J 3 bases; bases outside gene matches: 3. CDR3 in amino acids: CASSGGTSGRTDTQYF. Here the CDR3 DNA reads TGCGCCAGCAGCGGGGGGACTAGCGGGAGGACAGATACGCAGTATTTT.

The V and J genes are TRBV19 and TRBJ1-1; a possible D gene is TRBD1 (6 bases). Germline loops: CDR1 LNHDA, CDR2 SQIVND (reference sequence). V was pared by 4 bases and J by 0 bases, with 12 bases between. The CDR3 extends over 15 amino acids. CDR3 in amino acids: CASSTSTGLNTEAFF. CDR3 nucleotides: TGTGCCAGTAGTACTTCAACAGGGTTGAACACTGAAGCTTTCTTT.

A few counts support this clone. The J gene is TRBJ1-1, the V gene TRBV7-9; 9 bases are shared with TRBD1. The CDR3 totals 16 residues. The trim removed 5 bases at V and 1 base at J, leaving 8 bases unmatched. Germline V gene lookup returns CDR1 SEHNR and CDR2 FQNEAQ (reference sequence). The chain's CDR3 is CASSHGTGWGNTEAFF. DNA for the CDR3: TGTGCCAGCAGCCACGGGACAGGGTGGGGGAACACTGAAGCTTTCTTT.

This sequence joins TRBV7-3 and TRBJ2-1; 10 bases are a match to TRBD2. CDR1 and CDR2 (germline): SGHTA, FQGTGA. V shed 5 bases and J 3 bases; nucleotides not matched to a gene: 4. This CDR3 comprises 15 residues. The CDR3 region has the DNA TGTGCCAGCAGCCCGAAGCGGGAGGGCTACAATGAGCAGTTCTTC. The encoded protein is CASSPKREGYNEQFF.

The chain carries TRBV29-1 and TRBJ2-3; the match to TRBD2 covers 13 bases. Germline CDR1 reads SQVTM; CDR2 reads ANQGSEA. The V and J ends lost 7 bases and 5 bases, in that order; junction bases with no gene match: 6. The CDR3 sequence is 14 residues long. The CDR3 loop reads CSAGTSGILDTQYF. The CDR3, as DNA: TGCAGCGCCGGGACTAGCGGGATTCTAGATACGCAGTATTTT.

The V call is TRBV21-1, the J call TRBJ1-5. TRBV21-1 is a listed pseudogene. This CDR3 region has 16 residues. CDR3 DNA: TGTGCCAGCCAACGCGGGAGGGGGCTTTGCAATCAGCCCCAGCATTTT. This codes for CASQRGRGLCNQPQHF.

The chain has TRBV14 and TRBJ1-1; TRBD1 agrees at 7 bases. V trimming: 3 bases; J trimming: 7 bases; junction bases outside the gene matches: 5. The CDR3 loop spans 13 amino acids. The germline gives CDR1 SGHDN, CDR2 FVKESK. The CDR3 region has the DNA TGTGCCAGCAGCCAGGCTGACAGGGATGAAGCTTTCTTT. It yields the protein CASSQADRDEAFF. The full variable domain, completed using reference TRBV14 and TRBJ1-1, is EAGVTQFPSHSVIEKGQTVTLRCDPISGHDNLYWYRRVMGKEIKFLLHFVKESKQDESGMPNNRFLAERTGGTYSTLKVQPAELEDSGVYFCASSQADRDEAFFGQGTRLTVV.

V is TRBV11-2 and J is TRBJ2-5; maybe TRBD1 (6 bases). CDR1 is SGHAT and CDR2 is FQNNGV in the germline V gene. The V and J ends lost 8 bases and 5 bases respectively, with 18 bases between them. This CDR3 is built from 14 residues. CDR3 sequence reads: CASQDPGRGETQYF. Written as DNA, the CDR3 is TGTGCCAGCCAAGATCCGGGAAGGGGGGAGACCCAGTACTTC.

This clone was detected a few times. The chain uses TRBV30 and TRBJ2-7; a weak D match, TRBD2 (6 bases). The CDR3 runs 15 residues. The germline CDR1 and CDR2 sequences are GTSNPN and SVGIG (reference sequence). Trimming removed 3 bases at V and 5 bases at J, with 20 bases between. In DNA, the CDR3 is TGTGCCTGGAGCGCCCTTTCGGGGGATGGCGACGAGCAGTACTTC. Amino acid sequence: CAWSALSGDGDEQYF.

The chain links TRBV11-2 to TRBJ1-1; D gene unclear. The V end lost 6 bases, the J end lost 1 base, and 18 bases lay between the germline ends. CDR3 size: 16 residues. CDR1 and CDR2 (germline): SGHAT, FQNNGV. CDR3 bases: TGTGCCAGCAGGACGTTGATGGGCCTTGAGAACACTGAAGCTTTCTTT. This sequence encodes CASRTLMGLENTEAFF.

This chain joins TRBV5-5 and TRBJ1-4, with D maybe TRBD1 (5 bases). The CDR3 is 18 amino acids. In germline, CDR1 is SGHKS, CDR2 YYEKEE (reference sequence). Trimming took 0 bases from V and 7 from J, leaving 22 bases between them. CDR3 in amino acids: CASSLGSVRAQTGEKLFF. CDR3 DNA: TGTGCCAGCAGCTTGGGATCCGTCAGGGCACAAACGGGTGAAAAACTGTTTTTT.

This clone appeared once. V gene TRBV5-1 combines with J gene TRBJ2-7; 12 bases fit TRBD2. V gave up 4 bases and J gave up 3 bases; unmatched junction bases: 5. This CDR3 is built from 15 residues. The germline CDR1 and CDR2 sequences are SGHRS and YFSETQ. CDR3 in DNA: TGCGCCAGCAGCCTACTAGCGGGAGGATTCTACGAGCAGTACTTC. Protein sequence: CASSLLAGGFYEQYF.

The chain links TRBV7-3 to TRBJ2-1; weak D call: TRBD2 (5 bases). CDR1 and CDR2 (germline): SGHTA, FQGTGA. V was pared by 3 bases and J by 5 bases, with 14 bases between. The CDR3 extends over 15 amino acids. The CDR3: CASSFLAGRDNEQFF. The CDR3 DNA is TGTGCCAGCAGCTTCTTAGCCGGGCGGGACAATGAGCAGTTCTTC.

Written as DNA, the CDR3 is TGCGCCAGCAGCTTGGGGGGGACAGGGCAGGAAAAACTGTTTTTT. Protein product: CASSLGGTGQEKLFF. V and J are TRBV5-1 and TRBJ1-4, with 9 nucleotides matching TRBD1. From germline, CDR1 is SGHRS and CDR2 YFSETQ. Germline trimming cut 0 bases from V and 8 bases from J; bases unmatched to any gene: 5. The CDR3 has 15 amino acids.

The V gene is TRBV29-1, the J gene TRBJ1-2; D may be TRBD1 (6 bases). The CDR3 sequence is 14 residues long. Trimming cost V 0 bases and J 8 bases, with 16 bases left between them. From germline, CDR1 is SQVTM and CDR2 ANQGSEA. The CDR3 DNA reads TGCAGCGTTGAAGATCGGGGGGCCGGGGGCGGCTACACCTTC. This sequence encodes CSVEDRGAGGGYTF. Complete variable domain (other parts from reference TRBV29-1 and TRBJ1-2): SAVISQKPSRDICQRGTSLTIQCQVDSQVTMMFWYRQQPGQSLTLIATANQGSEATYESGFVIDKFPISRPNLTFSTLTVSNMSPEDSSIYLCSVEDRGAGGGYTFGSGTRLTVV.

The rearrangement links TRBV10-1 to TRBJ2-2; 10 bases match TRBD2. Per the germline V gene, CDR1 is WNHNN and CDR2 is SYGVQD (reference sequence). J was trimmed by 1 base and V by 4 bases; bases with no gene match: 0. This CDR3 is built from 15 residues. The CDR3 DNA sequence: TGCGCCAGCAGTGTAGCGGGAGGGAACACCGGGGAGCTGTTTTTT. This encodes CASSVAGGNTGELFF.

This clone turned up a few times. Other DNA variants within this sample encode the same CDR3. CDR3 DNA sequence: TGTGCCAGCAGTTACGGGGGGGCCGGTAATGAAAAACTGTTTTTT. Amino acid sequence: CASSYGGAGNEKLFF. J is TRBJ1-4 and V is TRBV6-5; TRBD1 is a possible D gene (6 bases). V was trimmed by 2 bases and J by 4 bases, leaving 11 bases between them. Germline V gene lookup returns CDR1 MNHEY and CDR2 SVGAGI. The CDR3 loop spans 15 amino acids.